The entry below describes one T cell receptor beta chain. Data came from immunoSEQ multiplex PCR; TCRdb stores just in-frame clones and leaves some out. Of roughly 180,000 clones listed, 90% to 95% are singletons. The data stem from a study of blood T cell repertoires in COVID-19. On the study more broadly: Specimens from acute and convalescent COVID-19 originated in the United States, Italy and Spain. From T cells, B-cell-depleted T cells, or PBMCs came the material, which was cDNA or gDNA.

Germline V lookup: CDR1 MNHEY, CDR2 SVGAGI. The CDR3 runs 13 residues. Trimming removed 5 bases from V and 7 bases from J; junction bases left unmatched: 7. Patients from Seattle were sampled longitudinally, starting during active infection. The sample consisted of peripheral blood. J is TRBJ1-2 and V is TRBV6-5, with 7 bases that match TRBD1. The receptor was isolated from a man aged 25-45 years with COVID-19, enrolled during active disease. CDR3: CASSTRGSGGYTF. As DNA, the CDR3 is TGTGCCAGCAGTACCAGGGGGTCGGGTGGCTACACCTTC.